Detailed here is one T cell receptor (delta chain). Since a far larger clone is one base different, this is likely a read error. This sample stems from a study of gamma-delta T cells after stem cell transplantation. TCRdb fed the RT-PCR reads to CATT. This table has roughly 2,200 delta-chain clones, around 47% appearing once. The CDR3 runs 17 residues. Germline V gene sequence: CDR1 GEAIGNYY, CDR2 EKD. What was sequenced was gamma-delta T cells. The receptor comes from a human donor. It is not recorded whose cells these are; they may come from a transplant donor. The chain links TRDV2 to TRDJ1; 13 bases fit TRDD3. CDR3 amino acids: CARDSLTGGYETDKLIF. The CDR3 DNA reads as TGTGCCCGTGATTCCCTTACTGGGGGATACGAGACCGATAAACTCATCTTT.